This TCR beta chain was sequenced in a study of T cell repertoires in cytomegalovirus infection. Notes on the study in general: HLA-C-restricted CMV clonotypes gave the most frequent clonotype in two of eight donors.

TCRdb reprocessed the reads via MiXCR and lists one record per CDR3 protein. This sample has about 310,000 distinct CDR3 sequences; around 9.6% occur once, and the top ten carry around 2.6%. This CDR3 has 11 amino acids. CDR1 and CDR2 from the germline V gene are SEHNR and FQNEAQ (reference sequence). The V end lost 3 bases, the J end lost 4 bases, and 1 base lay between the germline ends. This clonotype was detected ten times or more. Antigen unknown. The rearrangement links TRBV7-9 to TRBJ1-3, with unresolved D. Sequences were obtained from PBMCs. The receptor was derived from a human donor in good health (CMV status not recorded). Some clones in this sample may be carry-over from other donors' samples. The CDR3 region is CASSLGNTIYF. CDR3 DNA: TGTGCCAGCAGCTTGGGAAACACCATATATTTT.